Following are 2 T cell receptor beta chains from one sample sequenced in a study of cytomegalovirus exposure and HLA in healthy donors. PCR amplification relied on 60 Vbeta primers (plus 13 Jbeta primers). Assay: immunoSEQ multiplex PCR; the TCRdb copy retains only in-frame clones and omits some. The sample has about 150,000 clones; about 60% are singletons. The specimen was PBMCs. All receptors come from a woman aged 55-70 years in good health and CMV-seropositive.

The gene calls are TRBV30 and TRBJ1-1; 9 bases are shared with TRBD1. This CDR3 region has 17 residues. V shed 3 bases, J shed 0 bases, and the junction held 11 bases outside the gene matches. Germline assignment: CDR1 GTSNPN and CDR2 SVGIG (reference sequence). The CDR3 spells CAWRPDRGYTLNTEAFF. In nucleotides, the CDR3 is TGTGCCTGGAGACCGGACAGGGGTTATACTTTGAACACTGAAGCTTTCTTT.

This clone has just a few counts. The genes are TRBV28 and TRBJ1-2, with D hard to call. The germline V and J ends were trimmed by 2 bases and 8 bases, with 9 bases remaining between them. This CDR3 region has 12 residues. Germline-derived CDR1 and CDR2 are MDHEN and SYDVKM. CDR3 in DNA: TGTGCCAGCAGTTTAATGGTAGAGGGCTACACCTTC. As protein: CASSLMVEGYTF.